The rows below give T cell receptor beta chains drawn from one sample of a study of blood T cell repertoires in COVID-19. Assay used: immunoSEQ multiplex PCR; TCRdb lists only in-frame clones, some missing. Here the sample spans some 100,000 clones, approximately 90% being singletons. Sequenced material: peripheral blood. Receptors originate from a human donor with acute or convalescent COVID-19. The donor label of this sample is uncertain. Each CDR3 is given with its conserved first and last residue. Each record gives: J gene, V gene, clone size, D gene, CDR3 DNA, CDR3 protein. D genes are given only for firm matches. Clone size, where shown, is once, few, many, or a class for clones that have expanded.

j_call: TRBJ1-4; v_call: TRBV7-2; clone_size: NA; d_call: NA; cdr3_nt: TGTGCCAGCCAAGGGAGGGTTAATGAAAAACTGTTTTTT; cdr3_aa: CASQGRVNEKLFF
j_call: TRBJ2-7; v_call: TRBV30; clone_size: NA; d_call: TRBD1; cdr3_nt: TGTGCCTGGGACCGGGACAGGGCCTACGAGCAGTACTTC; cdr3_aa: CAWDRDRAYEQYF
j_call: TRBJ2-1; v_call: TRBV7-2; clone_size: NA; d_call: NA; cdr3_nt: TGTGCCAGCAGCCCCCGGGGGAAAAATGAGCAGTTCTTC; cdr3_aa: CASSPRGKNEQFF
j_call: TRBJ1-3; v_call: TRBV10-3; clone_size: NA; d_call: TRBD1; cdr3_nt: TGTGCCATCAGTGAGGGACAGGGAGCTGGAAACACCATATATTTT; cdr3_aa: CAISEGQGAGNTIYF
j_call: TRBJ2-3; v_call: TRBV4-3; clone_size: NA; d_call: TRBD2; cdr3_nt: TGCGCCAGCAGCCAAGCCGGACTAGTGTGGGATACGCAGTATTTT; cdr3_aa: CASSQAGLVWDTQYF
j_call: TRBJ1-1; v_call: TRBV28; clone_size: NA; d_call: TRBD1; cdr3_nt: TGTGCCAGCAGTTTATTTACAGGGGGGCTCACTGAAGCTTTCTTT; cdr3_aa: CASSLFTGGLTEAFF
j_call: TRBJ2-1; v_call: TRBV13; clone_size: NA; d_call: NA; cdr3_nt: TGTGCCAGCAATACAGGGGGGGACGAGCAGTTCTTC; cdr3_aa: CASNTGGDEQFF
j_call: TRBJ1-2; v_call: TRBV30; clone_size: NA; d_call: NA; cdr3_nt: TGTGCCTGGAGTAACCGGGACTATGGCTACACCTTC; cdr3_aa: CAWSNRDYGYTF
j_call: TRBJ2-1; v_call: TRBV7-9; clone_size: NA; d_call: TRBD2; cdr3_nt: TGTGCCAGCAGCTTAGCTCTTGGTAGCGGGAGTCATTCCTACAATGAGCAGTTCTTC; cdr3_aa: CASSLALGSGSHSYNEQFF
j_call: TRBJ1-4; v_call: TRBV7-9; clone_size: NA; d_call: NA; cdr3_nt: TGTGCCAGCAGCTTAGCGGGAGGGTATAATGAAAAACTGTTTTTT; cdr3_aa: CASSLAGGYNEKLFF
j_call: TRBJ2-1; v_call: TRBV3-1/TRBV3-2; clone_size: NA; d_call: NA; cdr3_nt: TGTGCCAGCAGCCAAGATCGGGTATCTTGGAATGAGCAGTTCTTC; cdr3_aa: CASSQDRVSWNEQFF
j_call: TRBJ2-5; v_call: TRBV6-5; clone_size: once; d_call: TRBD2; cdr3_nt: TGTGCCAGCAGTAGTTGGCGGGGAGGGGAGACCCAGTACTTC; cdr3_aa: CASSSWRGGETQYF
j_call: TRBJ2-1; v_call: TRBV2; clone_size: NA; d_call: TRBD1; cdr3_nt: TGTGCCAGCAGTGAAGCGCAGACAGGGGTTGGTAATGAGCAGTTCTTC; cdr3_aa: CASSEAQTGVGNEQFF
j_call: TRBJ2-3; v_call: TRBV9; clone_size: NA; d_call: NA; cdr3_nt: TGTGCCAGCAGCGTAAGAGGGAGCACAGATACGCAGTATTTT; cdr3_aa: CASSVRGSTDTQYF
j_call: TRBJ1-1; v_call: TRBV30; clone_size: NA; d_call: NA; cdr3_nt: TGTGCCTGGAACCCAGGTGAAGGGGTTTCGGACACTGAAGCTTTCTTT; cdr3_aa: CAWNPGEGVSDTEAFF
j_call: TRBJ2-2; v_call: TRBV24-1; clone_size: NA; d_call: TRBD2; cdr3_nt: TGTGCCACCAGTGCGATGTGGGCGGGAGTTTCCGGGGAGCTGTTTTTT; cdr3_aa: CATSAMWAGVSGELFF
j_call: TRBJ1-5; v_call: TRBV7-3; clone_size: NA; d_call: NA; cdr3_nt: TGTGCCAGCAGCTTATTGGAGGGGGGGCAGCCCCAGCATTTT; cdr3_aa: CASSLLEGGQPQHF
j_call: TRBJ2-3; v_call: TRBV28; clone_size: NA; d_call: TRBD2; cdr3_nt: TGTGCCAGCAGGGCATCTAGCGGGTTGCCGTATTTT; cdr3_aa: CASRASSGLPYF
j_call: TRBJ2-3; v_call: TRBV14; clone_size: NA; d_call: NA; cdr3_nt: TGTGCCAGCAGCCAAGATTTAACAGGGAGCACAGATACGCAGTATTTT; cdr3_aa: CASSQDLTGSTDTQYF
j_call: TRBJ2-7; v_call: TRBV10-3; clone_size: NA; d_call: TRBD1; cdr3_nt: TGTGCCATCAGCCCGGGACAGGGATACGAGCAGTACTTC; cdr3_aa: CAISPGQGYEQYF